A selection of T cell receptor beta chains follows, all from one sample in a study of T-cell memory formation after mild COVID-19. TCRdb ran MiXCR on the 5' RACE reads and lists one entry per CDR3 protein. The sample records about 470,000 distinct CDR3 sequences, around 27% being singletons. Sequencing was carried out using PBMCs or a T cell subset sorted from them (not recorded which). Receptors originate from an adult woman who had mild COVID-19 (a few samples of this study predate the infection). Cell type and time point are not known. Each CDR3 is given with its conserved first and last residue. The D gene is left open where the match is weak. A clone size is listed for some rows: how often the clone was seen (once, few, many), or a class if it is expanded.

d_gene: NA; j_gene: TRBJ2-1; abundance: few; v_gene: TRBV7-2; len: 14; CDR3nt: TGTGCCAGCAGCTCCTCCCAGGGGTATAATGAGCAGTTCTTC; CDR3aa: CASSSSQGYNEQFF
d_gene: NA; j_gene: TRBJ1-1; abundance: NA; v_gene: TRBV6-2/TRBV6-3; len: 15; CDR3nt: TGTGCCAGCAGTTACCAGGGGACTCCCACCACTGAAGCTTTCTTT; CDR3aa: CASSYQGTPTTEAFF
d_gene: TRBD1; j_gene: TRBJ2-3; abundance: NA; v_gene: TRBV7-3; len: 15; CDR3nt: TGTGCCAGCAGCCGACAGGGGATCCTCACAGATACGCAGTATTTT; CDR3aa: CASSRQGILTDTQYF
d_gene: NA; j_gene: TRBJ1-3; abundance: NA; v_gene: TRBV7-9; len: 14; CDR3nt: TGTGACAGCAGCTCTGGATACTCTGGAAACACCATATATTTT; CDR3aa: CDSSSGYSGNTIYF
d_gene: NA; j_gene: TRBJ2-5; abundance: NA; v_gene: TRBV4-3; len: 15; CDR3nt: TGCGCCAGCAGCCAAATCCGGAGGGCCGGAGAGACCCAGTACTTC; CDR3aa: CASSQIRRAGETQYF
d_gene: NA; j_gene: TRBJ1-6; abundance: NA; v_gene: TRBV7-8; len: 13; CDR3nt: TGTGCCTGCTCCGGAACAGACAATTCACCCCTCCACTTT; CDR3aa: CACSGTDNSPLHF
d_gene: NA; j_gene: TRBJ1-1; abundance: NA; v_gene: TRBV14; len: 17; CDR3nt: TGTGCCAGCAGCCAAGACCCCGAAATGGGGGGCTACACTGAAGCTTTCTTT; CDR3aa: CASSQDPEMGGYTEAFF
d_gene: NA; j_gene: TRBJ1-1; abundance: NA; v_gene: TRBV6-2/TRBV6-3; len: 15; CDR3nt: TGTGCCAGCAGTTATACCTCGACGGCAGGGGCGGCAGCTTTCTTT; CDR3aa: CASSYTSTAGAAAFF
d_gene: TRBD1; j_gene: TRBJ2-1; abundance: few; v_gene: TRBV24-1; len: 16; CDR3nt: TGTGCCACCAGTGAGGCGGACAGGGATTTATACAATGAGCAGTTCTTC; CDR3aa: CATSEADRDLYNEQFF
d_gene: NA; j_gene: TRBJ2-2; abundance: NA; v_gene: TRBV7-7; len: 14; CDR3nt: TGTGCCAGCAGCCCGGGGATTAACACCGGGGAGCTGTTTTTT; CDR3aa: CASSPGINTGELFF
d_gene: TRBD2; j_gene: TRBJ2-3; abundance: few; v_gene: TRBV7-8; len: 16; CDR3nt: TGTGCCAGCAGCCTCCTGACTAGCGGGGGGAGAGATACGCAGTATTTT; CDR3aa: CASSLLTSGGRDTQYF
d_gene: TRBD1; j_gene: TRBJ2-4; abundance: NA; v_gene: TRBV24-1; len: 14; CDR3nt: TGTGCCACCAGTGAATCGGACAGGTTAAACATTCAGTACTTC; CDR3aa: CATSESDRLNIQYF
d_gene: TRBD1; j_gene: TRBJ1-2; abundance: NA; v_gene: TRBV12-3/TRBV12-4; len: 17; CDR3nt: TGTGCCAGCAGTTCCCGAGGACAGGGGGGACCTAACTATGGCTACACCTTC; CDR3aa: CASSSRGQGGPNYGYTF
d_gene: TRBD2; j_gene: TRBJ2-7; abundance: few; v_gene: TRBV19; len: 16; CDR3nt: TGTGCCAGTAGTATTCGGACTAGCGGGTACTCCTACGAGCAGTACTTC; CDR3aa: CASSIRTSGYSYEQYF
d_gene: TRBD1; j_gene: TRBJ2-6; abundance: NA; v_gene: TRBV20-1; len: 16; CDR3nt: TGCAGTGCTTTAGGACAGGGGTACTCTGGGGCCAACGTCCTGACTTTC; CDR3aa: CSALGQGYSGANVLTF
d_gene: NA; j_gene: TRBJ2-1; abundance: once; v_gene: TRBV29-1; len: 13; CDR3nt: TGCAGCGCCGACGGGGGCCCGAGGAATGAGCAGTTCTTC; CDR3aa: CSADGGPRNEQFF
d_gene: TRBD2; j_gene: TRBJ2-4; abundance: NA; v_gene: TRBV7-6; len: 20; CDR3nt: TGTGCCAGCAGCTTATTAGGCCCCCCTGGACTAGCGGGAGCCAAAAACATTCAGTACTTC; CDR3aa: CASSLLGPPGLAGAKNIQYF
d_gene: TRBD2; j_gene: TRBJ2-5; abundance: once; v_gene: TRBV6-1; len: 15; CDR3nt: TGTGCCAGCAGTTCCGGACTAGCGGGGTTGGAGACCCAGTACTTC; CDR3aa: CASSSGLAGLETQYF